Shown below are 19 T cell receptor beta chains from a single sample sequenced in a study of vaccination and CD4 T cells after COVID-19. The time point was: late sampling 161 to 241 days after vaccination in three convalescent patients. TCRdb re-called the PCR reads with MiXCR, one entry per CDR3 protein. Of approximately 30,000 distinct CDR3 sequences in the sample, about 54% were seen once. Sequences were derived from CD4+ T cells from blood, sampled about 7 months after SARS-CoV-2 vaccination. The receptor source for this set is a human donor who had recovered from COVID-19.

The chain couples TRBV6-1 to TRBJ1-3; unclear D gene. The CDR3 totals 14 residues. V was trimmed by 5 bases and J by 4 bases, leaving 12 bases between them. The germline V gene has CDR1 MNHNS and CDR2 SASEGT. In nucleotides, the CDR3 is TGTGCCAGCAGTCCGTGGGCGACCGGAAACACCATATATTTT. It yields the protein CASSPWATGNTIYF.

The rearrangement uses TRBV24-1 and TRBJ2-5; 8 bases map to TRBD1. This CDR3 contains 14 residues. Germline V gene data show CDR1 as KGHDR and CDR2 as SFDVKD. V was pared by 4 bases and J by 4 bases, with 4 bases of the junction left unmatched. CDR3 in DNA: TGTGCCACCAGTGACCACGGACAGGGAGAGACCCAGTACTTC. Translating it yields CATSDHGQGETQYF.

The V gene is TRBV20-1, the J gene TRBJ1-6; 7 nucleotides align to TRBD1. J lost 7 bases, V lost 0 bases, and 6 bases had no gene match. CDR1 is DFQATT and CDR2 is SNEGSKA in the germline V gene (reference sequence). The CDR3 loop spans 15 amino acids. CDR3 coding DNA: TGCAGTGCTAGAGATGGACAGGAAGGAAATTCACCCCTCCACTTT. Residues: CSARDGQEGNSPLHF.

This clonotype came up a few times. This sequence joins TRBV20-1 and TRBJ2-3; TRBD2 might be the D (6 bases). The V end lost 5 bases, the J end lost 5 bases, and 14 bases lay between the germline ends. Germline CDR1 is DFQATT and CDR2 is SNEGSKA (reference sequence). CDR3 length: 13 residues. The CDR3 here is CSADWDLLDTQYF. CDR3 sequence (DNA): TGCAGTGCTGATTGGGACTTGTTAGATACGCAGTATTTT.

The chain joins TRBV6-1 to TRBJ2-7, with TRBD2 matching over 7 bases. This CDR3 has 13 residues. CDR1 is MNHNS and CDR2 is SASEGT in the germline V gene. The V segment lost 7 bases and the J segment 0 bases; nucleotides outside the gene matches: 3. CDR3 bases: TGTGCCAGCACCCTAGCGGACTCCTACGAGCAGTACTTC. As protein: CASTLADSYEQYF.

The chain is built from TRBV20-1 and TRBJ2-5; unclear D gene. The V end was cut by 6 bases, the J end by 0 bases, with 11 bases between. The V gene's germline CDR1 is DFQATT and CDR2 SNEGSKA (reference sequence). The length of the CDR3 is 13 residues. As DNA, the CDR3 is TGCAGTGCCGCTGACGGATACCAAGAGACCCAGTACTTC. Protein: CSAADGYQETQYF.

The chain has TRBV28 and TRBJ2-5, with TRBD2 matching over 11 bases. CDR1 and CDR2 from the germline V gene are MDHEN and SYDVKM. J lost 4 bases, V lost 3 bases, and 4 bases had no gene match. The CDR3 extends over 15 amino acids. This CDR3 is CASSFSGRAGETQYF. The DNA of the CDR3 is TGTGCCAGCAGTTTTAGCGGGAGGGCAGGAGAGACCCAGTACTTC.

Worth noting for this clonotype: Sequence at one end of the junction differs from germline and may be a read error. V usage is TRBV27 and J usage is TRBJ2-1; 7 bases agree with TRBD2. CDR1 and CDR2 from the germline V gene are MNHEY and SMNVEV (reference sequence). The CDR3 loop spans 14 amino acids. CDR3 loop: CASRVSGSSNEQFF. DNA of the CDR3: TGTGCCAGCAGGGTTAGCGGGTCCTCCAATGAGCAGTTCTTC.

This chain uses TRBV6-7 with TRBJ1-5, with D perhaps matching TRBD1 (6 bases). TRBV6-7 is an ORF; its function is uncertain. V lost 0 bases and J lost 0, with 18 bases in between. The CDR3 is 19 amino acids. The CDR3 DNA sequence: TGTGCCAGCAGTTACTCGCTTCCCGGGACAACTCATAGCAATCAGCCCCAGCATTTT. Protein: CASSYSLPGTTHSNQPQHF.

This clonotype has only a few counts. The chain carries TRBV5-4 and TRBJ2-5; a weak D match, TRBD2 (6 bases). CDR1 SGHNT and CDR2 YYREEE come from the germline V gene (reference sequence). The CDR3 is 15 residues long. Deletions cut 0 bases from V and 4 bases from J, with 13 bases between. The CDR3 DNA sequence: TGTGCCAGCAGCTTGGAGCCGGGAGTAGGAGAGACCCAGTACTTC. Translated, it gives CASSLEPGVGETQYF.

This clonotype was seen a handful of times. Relative to the germline gene, one junction end is altered; a read error may explain this. The CDR3 DNA sequence: TGTGCTAGCAGCATCGGACTAGCGGGAGCTGAGACCCAGTACTTC. This translates into CASSIGLAGAETQYF. The chain has TRBV7-7 and TRBJ2-5; 13 bases fit TRBD2. Germline values: CDR1 SSHAT, CDR2 FNYEAQ (reference sequence). The CDR3 is made up of 15 amino acids.

The chain links TRBV28 to TRBJ2-7; TRBD1 agrees at 8 bases. Germline CDR1 MDHEN, CDR2 SYDVKM. The CDR3 sequence is 14 residues long. The V segment lost 5 bases and the J segment 5 bases; nucleotides outside the gene matches: 8. This CDR3 reads CASSLRTGYNEQYF. In DNA, the CDR3 is TGTGCCAGCAGTCTAAGGACAGGGTACAACGAGCAGTACTTC.

This clonotype was detected only a few times. The chain recombines TRBV7-9 with TRBJ1-2; D remains unclear. The germline V gene encodes CDR1 SEHNR and CDR2 FQNEAQ (reference sequence). The V and J ends lost 0 bases and 6 bases respectively, with 14 bases between them. The CDR3 is 15 residues long. CDR3 DNA: TGTGCCAGCAGCTTAGCGATGGGTAAAGTGGATGGCTACACCTTC. This sequence encodes CASSLAMGKVDGYTF.

The chain uses TRBV5-4 and TRBJ2-7; no reliable D call. The CDR3 has 16 residues. Germline values: CDR1 SGHNT, CDR2 YYREEE (reference sequence). With 4 bases removed from V and 3 bases from J, the gap between germline ends came to 20 bases. The CDR3 loop reads CASSPIRSTEFYEQYF. Written as DNA, the CDR3 is TGTGCCAGCAGCCCCATCCGCAGTACGGAATTCTACGAGCAGTACTTC.

This chain joins TRBV28 and TRBJ2-7, with D perhaps given as TRBD1 or TRBD2 (5 bases each). Trimming cost V 10 bases and J 2 bases, with 18 bases left between them. Germline assignment: CDR1 MDHEN and CDR2 SYDVKM. There are 14 residues in the CDR3. The CDR3 region has the DNA TGTGCCACCCGAGGCCGGGACCGACCCTACGAGCAGTACTTC. This codes for CATRGRDRPYEQYF.

Only a few counts were recorded for this clonotype. This chain joins TRBV15 and TRBJ2-3; 7 positions match TRBD2. V was clipped by 5 bases and J by 2 bases; unmatched bases: 10. This CDR3 has 16 amino acids. The germline V gene encodes CDR1 LNHNV and CDR2 YYDKDF (reference sequence). The CDR3 spells CATSSGLAGHTDTQYF. CDR3 coding DNA: TGTGCCACCAGCTCAGGTTTAGCGGGCCACACAGATACGCAGTATTTT. The full variable domain, in which reference TRBV15 and TRBJ2-3 provide the parts outside the CDR3, is DAMVIQNPRYQVTQFGKPVTLSCSQTLNHNVMYWYQQKSSQAPKLLFHYYDKDFNNEADTPDNFQSRRPNTSFCFLDIRSPGLGDTAMYLCATSSGLAGHTDTQYFGPGTRLTVL.

The chain carries TRBV19 and TRBJ2-5, with D possibly being TRBD1 (5 bases). The CDR3 totals 14 residues. The germline V gene has CDR1 LNHDA and CDR2 SQIVND (reference sequence). The V gene lost 1 base and the J gene lost 5 bases, with 11 bases spanning the gap. The CDR3 region has the DNA TGTGCCAGTAGTATAGCAGGGCTGACGGAGACCCAGTACTTC. Translating it yields CASSIAGLTETQYF.

The chain couples TRBV19 to TRBJ2-1, with 10 bases that match TRBD2. Germline lookup yields CDR1 LNHDA and CDR2 SQIVND (reference sequence). The CDR3 is made up of 15 amino acids. V shed 5 bases, J shed 6 bases, and the junction held 7 bases outside the gene matches. The CDR3 DNA is TGTGCCAGTAGTTCACCTAGCGGGGGATCCAATGAGCAGTTCTTC. It translates to CASSSPSGGSNEQFF.

This chain connects TRBV12-3 or TRBV12-4 to TRBJ2-7, with D tentatively TRBD2 (5 bases). The CDR3 has 14 amino acids. Between the trimmed V and J ends, which lost 3 bases and 2 bases, there was a span of 11 bases. The CDR3 sequence: CASSFPGNAYEQYF. As DNA, the CDR3 is TGTGCCAGCAGTTTTCCGGGGAATGCCTACGAGCAGTACTTC.